This T cell receptor beta chain was observed in a study of cytomegalovirus exposure and HLA in healthy donors. About the research overall: Genotyping showed roughly 76% of fewer than 500 donors falling in the Caucasian-associated ancestry cluster.

Turning to this clone: Its antigen is not known.

Germline V gene sequence: CDR1 SGHTA, CDR2 FQGNSA. Trimming cost V 3 bases and J 4 bases, with 18 bases left between them. The CDR3 length is 16 residues. General study findings and limits: Among TCR beta chains, those listed as cytomegalovirus-associated numbered some 170.

The PCR was carried out with 60 Vbeta primers and 13 Jbeta primers. Data came from immunoSEQ multiplex PCR; TCRdb stores just in-frame clones and leaves some out. The sample carries 100,000 to 150,000 clones, around three quarters recorded once. The sequence was collected from a woman between 45 and 60 years old in good health and CMV-seronegative. Input material: PBMCs. This chain uses TRBV7-2 with TRBJ1-1, with D unresolved. DNA of the CDR3: TGTGCCAGCAGCTTCGGCCCCGGGAGTTCGGGCACTGAAGCTTTCTTT. Its protein is CASSFGPGSSGTEAFF.